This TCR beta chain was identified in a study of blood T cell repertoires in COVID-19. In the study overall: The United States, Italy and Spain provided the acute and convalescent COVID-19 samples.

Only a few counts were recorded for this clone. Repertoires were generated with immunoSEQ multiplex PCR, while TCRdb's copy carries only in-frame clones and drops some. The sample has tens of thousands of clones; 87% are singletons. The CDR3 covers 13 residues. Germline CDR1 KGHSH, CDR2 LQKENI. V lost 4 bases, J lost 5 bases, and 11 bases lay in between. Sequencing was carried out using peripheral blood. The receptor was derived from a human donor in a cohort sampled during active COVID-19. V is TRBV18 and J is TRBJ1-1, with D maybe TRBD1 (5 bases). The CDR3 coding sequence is TGTGCCAGCTCACTTGGGGGGAGGACTGAAGCTTTCTTT. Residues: CASSLGGRTEAFF.